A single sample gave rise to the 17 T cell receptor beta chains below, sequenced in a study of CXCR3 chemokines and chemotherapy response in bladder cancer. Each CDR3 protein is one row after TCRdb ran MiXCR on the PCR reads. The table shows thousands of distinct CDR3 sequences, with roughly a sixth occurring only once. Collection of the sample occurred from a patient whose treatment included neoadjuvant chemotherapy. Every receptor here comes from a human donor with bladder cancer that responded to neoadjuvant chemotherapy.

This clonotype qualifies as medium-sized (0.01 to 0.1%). CDR3 DNA sequence: TGTGCCAGCGCTATGGCCCAGGGCAATCAGCCCCAGCATTTT. Its protein is CASAMAQGNQPQHF. The rearrangement uses TRBV7-2 and TRBJ1-5; no firm D call. From germline, CDR1 is SGHTA and CDR2 FQGNSA. This CDR3 has 14 amino acids. V was pared by 8 bases and J by 2 bases, with 13 bases between.

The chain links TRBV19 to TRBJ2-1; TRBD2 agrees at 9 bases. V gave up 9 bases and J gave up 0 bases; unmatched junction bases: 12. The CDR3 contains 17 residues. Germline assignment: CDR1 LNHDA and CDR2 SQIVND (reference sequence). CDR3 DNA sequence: TGTGCCAGCACAGTGACTAGCGGATTTAGCTCCTACAATGAGCAGTTCTTC. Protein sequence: CASTVTSGFSSYNEQFF.

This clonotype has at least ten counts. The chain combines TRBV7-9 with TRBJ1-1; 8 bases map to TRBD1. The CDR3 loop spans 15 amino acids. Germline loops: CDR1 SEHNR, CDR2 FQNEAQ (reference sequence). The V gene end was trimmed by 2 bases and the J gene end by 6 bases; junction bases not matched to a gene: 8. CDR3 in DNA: TGTGCCAGCAGCTTAACTAACAGGGGGATTTCTGAAGCTTTCTTT. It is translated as CASSLTNRGISEAFF.

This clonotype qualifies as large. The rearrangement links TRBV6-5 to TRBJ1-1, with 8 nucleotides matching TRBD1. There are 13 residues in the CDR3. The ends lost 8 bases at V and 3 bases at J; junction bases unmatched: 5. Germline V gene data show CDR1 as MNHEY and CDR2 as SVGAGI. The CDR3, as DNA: TGTGCCAGCGGACAGGGCTTTTACACTGAAGCTTTCTTT. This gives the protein CASGQGFYTEAFF.

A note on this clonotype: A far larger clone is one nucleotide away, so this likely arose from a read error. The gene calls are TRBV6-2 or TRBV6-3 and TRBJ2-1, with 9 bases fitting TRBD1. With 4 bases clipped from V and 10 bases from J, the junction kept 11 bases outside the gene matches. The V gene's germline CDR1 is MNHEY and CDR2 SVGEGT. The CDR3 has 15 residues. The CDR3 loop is CASSFLDRGSYEQFF. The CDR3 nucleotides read TGTGCCAGCAGTTTCTTGGACAGGGGTTCCTACGAGCAGTTCTTC.

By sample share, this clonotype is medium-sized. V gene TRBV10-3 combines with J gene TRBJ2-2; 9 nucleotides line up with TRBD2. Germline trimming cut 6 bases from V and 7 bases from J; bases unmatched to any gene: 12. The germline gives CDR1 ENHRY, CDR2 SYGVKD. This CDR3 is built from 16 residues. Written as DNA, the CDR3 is TGTGCCATCAGGGAAGCTGGCGGGGGGGCCAGCGGGGAGCTGTTTTTT. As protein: CAIREAGGGASGELFF.

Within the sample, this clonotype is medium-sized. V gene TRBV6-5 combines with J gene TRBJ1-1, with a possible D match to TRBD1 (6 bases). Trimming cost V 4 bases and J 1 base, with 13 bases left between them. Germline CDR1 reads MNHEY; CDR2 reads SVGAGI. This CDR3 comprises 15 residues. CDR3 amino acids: CASSSPGGANTEAFF. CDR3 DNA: TGTGCCAGCAGTTCCCCGGGGGGGGCGAACACTGAAGCTTTCTTT.

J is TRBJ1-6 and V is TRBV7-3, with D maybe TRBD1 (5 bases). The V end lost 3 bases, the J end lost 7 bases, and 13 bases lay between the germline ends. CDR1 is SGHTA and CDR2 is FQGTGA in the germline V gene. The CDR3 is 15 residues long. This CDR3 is CASSFGGLGNSPLHF. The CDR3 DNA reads TGTGCCAGCAGCTTTGGGGGTCTGGGGAATTCACCCCTCCACTTT.

This chain's CDR3 is CASSLQGARRSGYTF. The CDR3, as DNA: TGTGCCAGCAGCCTGCAGGGGGCGAGAAGATCGGGCTACACCTTC. The chain recombines TRBV6-5 with TRBJ1-2, with TRBD1 matching 8 bases. This CDR3 region has 15 residues. Per germline, CDR1 MNHEY and CDR2 SVGAGI. Germline trimming cut 6 bases from V and 8 bases from J; bases unmatched to any gene: 14.

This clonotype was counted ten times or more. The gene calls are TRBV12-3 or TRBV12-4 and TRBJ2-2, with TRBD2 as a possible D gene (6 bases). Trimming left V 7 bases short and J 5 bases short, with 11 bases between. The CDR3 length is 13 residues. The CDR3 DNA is TGTGCCAGCAAAGTCCTAGCGACCGGGGAGCTGTTTTTT. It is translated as CASKVLATGELFF.

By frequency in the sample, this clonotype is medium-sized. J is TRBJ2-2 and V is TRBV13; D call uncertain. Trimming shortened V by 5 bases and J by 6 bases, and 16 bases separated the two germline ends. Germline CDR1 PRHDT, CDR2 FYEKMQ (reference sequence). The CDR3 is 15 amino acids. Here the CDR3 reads CASSPRQWVPGELFF. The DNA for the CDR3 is TGTGCCAGCAGCCCAAGGCAGTGGGTCCCCGGGGAGCTGTTTTTT. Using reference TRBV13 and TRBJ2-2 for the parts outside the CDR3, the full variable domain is AAGVIQSPRHLIKEKRETATLKCYPIPRHDTVYWYQQGPGQDPQFLISFYEKMQSDKGSIPDRFSAQQFSDYHSELNMSSLELGDSALYFCASSPRQWVPGELFFGEGSRLTVL.

CDR3: CASSPLGQENYGYTF. DNA of the CDR3: TGTGCCAGCAGCCCCCTGGGACAGGAAAACTATGGCTACACCTTC. This rearrangement joins TRBV7-2 to TRBJ1-2; 8 bases agree with TRBD1. J lost 2 bases, V lost 5 bases, and 7 bases had no gene match. This CDR3 has 15 amino acids. The V gene's germline CDR1 is SGHTA and CDR2 FQGNSA.

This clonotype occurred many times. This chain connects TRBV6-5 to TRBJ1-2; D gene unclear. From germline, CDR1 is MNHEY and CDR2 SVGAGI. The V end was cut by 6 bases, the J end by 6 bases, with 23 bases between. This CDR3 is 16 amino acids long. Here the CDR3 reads CASRTGSPLGSDGYTF. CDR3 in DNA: TGTGCCAGCAGAACCGGGAGCCCTCTCGGGAGCGATGGCTACACCTTC.

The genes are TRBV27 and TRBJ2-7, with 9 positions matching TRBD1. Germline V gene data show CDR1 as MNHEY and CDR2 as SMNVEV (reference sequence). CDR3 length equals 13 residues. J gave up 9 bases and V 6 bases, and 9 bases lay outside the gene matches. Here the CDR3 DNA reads TGTGCCAGCAGCCAAGGGACAGGGAGCGGGCAGTACTTC. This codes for CASSQGTGSGQYF.

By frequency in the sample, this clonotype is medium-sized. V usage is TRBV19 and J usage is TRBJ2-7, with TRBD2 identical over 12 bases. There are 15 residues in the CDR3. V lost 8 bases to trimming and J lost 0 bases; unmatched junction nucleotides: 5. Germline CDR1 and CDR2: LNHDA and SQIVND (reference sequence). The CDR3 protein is CASRWTSGVSYEQYF. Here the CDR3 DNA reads TGTGCCAGTCGCTGGACTAGCGGGGTCTCCTACGAGCAGTACTTC.

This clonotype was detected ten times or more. Here the CDR3 reads CAISGSGQGYEQYF. The CDR3 region has the DNA TGTGCCATCAGTGGGTCCGGACAGGGCTACGAGCAGTACTTC. The V call is TRBV10-3, the J call TRBJ2-7; 8 bases fit TRBD1. The CDR3 runs to 14 residues. Germline V gene lookup returns CDR1 ENHRY and CDR2 SYGVKD. V gave up 4 bases and J gave up 3 bases; unmatched junction bases: 5.

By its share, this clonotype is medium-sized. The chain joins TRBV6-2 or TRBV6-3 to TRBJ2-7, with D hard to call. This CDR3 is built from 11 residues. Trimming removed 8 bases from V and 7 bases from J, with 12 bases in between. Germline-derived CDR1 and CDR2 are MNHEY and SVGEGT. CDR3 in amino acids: CASAGFGEQYF. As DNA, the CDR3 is TGTGCCAGCGCCGGCTTCGGGGAGCAGTACTTC.